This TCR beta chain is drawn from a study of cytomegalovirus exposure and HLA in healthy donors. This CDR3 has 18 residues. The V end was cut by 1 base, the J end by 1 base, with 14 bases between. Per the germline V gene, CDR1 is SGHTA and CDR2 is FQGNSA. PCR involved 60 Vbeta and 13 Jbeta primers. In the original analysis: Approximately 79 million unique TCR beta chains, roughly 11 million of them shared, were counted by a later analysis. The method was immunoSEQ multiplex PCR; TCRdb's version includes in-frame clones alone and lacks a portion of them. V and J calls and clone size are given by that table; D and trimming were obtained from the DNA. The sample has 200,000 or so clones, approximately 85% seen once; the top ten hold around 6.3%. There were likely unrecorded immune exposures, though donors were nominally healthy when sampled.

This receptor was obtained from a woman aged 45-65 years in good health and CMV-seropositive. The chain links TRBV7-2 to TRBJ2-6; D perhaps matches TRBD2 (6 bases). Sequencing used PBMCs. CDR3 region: CASSLVGAGSSGANVLTF. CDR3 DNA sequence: TGTGCCAGCAGCTTAGTCGGGGCGGGGAGTTCTGGGGCCAACGTCCTGACTTTC.